This passage covers 10 T cell receptor beta chains from one sample sequenced in a study of shared clonotypes between healthy human individuals. The assay was immunoSEQ multiplex PCR, and TCRdb's table has in-frame clones only and misses some. The sample contains 750,000 to 1,000,000 clones, about 92% of which appear only once. Cells designated naive CD8 were CD45RO-negative and were positively selected for CCR7, with terminally differentiated effector memory CD45RA+ cells excluded. The sequenced sample consisted of naive CD8+ T cells sorted from blood. These receptors were taken from a man aged 25-45 years in good health.

V gene TRBV11-2 combines with J gene TRBJ2-7, with D hard to call. The CDR3 spans 13 residues. Germline assignment: CDR1 SGHAT and CDR2 FQNNGV. Trimming cost V 5 bases and J 2 bases, with 10 bases left between them. In DNA form, the CDR3 reads TGTGCCAGCAGCCCCGAGGTAACCTACGAGCAGTACTTC. Protein sequence: CASSPEVTYEQYF.

This chain's CDR3 is CASSLVGTVSLTEAFF. The CDR3 coding sequence is TGTGCCAGCAGCTTAGTCGGGACAGTGTCCTTAACTGAAGCTTTCTTT. This sequence joins TRBV11-1 and TRBJ1-1; the match to TRBD1 covers 7 bases. Germline CDR1 reads SGHAT; CDR2 reads FQDESV (reference sequence). CDR3 length: 16 amino acids. J lost 5 bases, V lost 1 base, and 10 bases had no gene match.

The V and J genes are TRBV6-5 and TRBJ2-7; perhaps TRBD2 as D (5 bases). V dropped 6 bases and J dropped 10 bases, with 19 bases sitting between them. This CDR3 comprises 13 residues. Germline CDR1 reads MNHEY; CDR2 reads SVGAGI. The CDR3 is CASSIEFGDPQYF. The CDR3 DNA follows: TGTGCCAGCAGCATAGAGTTCGGGGATCCCCAGTACTTC.

The V gene is TRBV18, the J gene TRBJ2-2, with 8 bases identical to TRBD2. Germline values: CDR1 KGHSH, CDR2 LQKENI. This CDR3 is 16 amino acids long. The V segment lost 1 base and the J segment 6 bases; nucleotides outside the gene matches: 7. The CDR3 sequence: CASSPLILAGAGELFF. DNA of the CDR3: TGTGCCAGCTCACCACTCATTCTAGCGGGCGCCGGGGAGCTGTTTTTT.

V usage is TRBV11-2 and J usage is TRBJ1-1; D uncertain. Germline-derived CDR1 and CDR2 are SGHAT and FQNNGV. Trimming removed 5 bases from V and 8 bases from J, with 9 bases in between. This CDR3 region has 11 residues. CDR3 region: CASSPRGEAFF. The CDR3 DNA is TGTGCCAGCAGCCCCCGCGGGGAAGCTTTCTTT.

The J gene is TRBJ1-5, the V gene TRBV5-6, with D possibly being TRBD1 (6 bases). This CDR3 has 14 amino acids. The V end was cut by 1 base, the J end by 9 bases, with 14 bases between. Germline assignment: CDR1 SGHDT and CDR2 YYEEEE. The CDR3 DNA sequence: TGTGCCAGCAGCTTGTCGGGGGCGGTTGGGCCCCAGCATTTT. Protein sequence: CASSLSGAVGPQHF. Based on the CDR3 plus reference TRBV5-6 and TRBJ1-5, the full variable domain is DAGVTQSPTHLIKTRGQQVTLRCSPKSGHDTVSWYQQALGQGPQFIFQYYEEEERQRGNFPDRFSGHQFPNYSSELNVNALLLGDSALYLCASSLSGAVGPQHFGDGTRLSIL.

In its sample, this clone was seen many times. The CDR3 protein is CASSYPLEEASEDEQFF. CDR3 nucleotides: TGTGCCAGCAGCTACCCGCTGGAAGAGGCTAGTGAGGATGAGCAGTTCTTC. The chain links TRBV7-8 to TRBJ2-1; D not resolved. The V gene lost 4 bases and the J gene lost 8 bases, with 24 bases spanning the gap. The CDR3 totals 17 residues. Germline CDR1 reads SGHVS; CDR2 reads FQNEAQ. Together with reference TRBV7-8 and TRBJ2-1, the CDR3 gives the full variable domain: GAGVSQSPRYKVAKRGQDVALRCDPISGHVSLFWYQQALGQGPEFLTYFQNEAQLDKSGLPSDRFFAERPEGSVSTLKIQRTQQEDSAVYLCASSYPLEEASEDEQFFGPGTRLTVL.

The chain employs TRBV19 and TRBJ2-2; TRBD2 aligns across 11 bases. V shed 3 bases, J shed 4 bases, and the junction held 7 bases outside the gene matches. The CDR3 is 17 residues long. CDR1 and CDR2 from the germline V gene are LNHDA and SQIVND (reference sequence). The CDR3: CASSILGLADFTGELFF. The DNA for the CDR3 is TGTGCCAGTAGTATTTTGGGACTAGCGGATTTCACCGGGGAGCTGTTTTTT. Full variable domain (outside the CDR3, taken from reference TRBV19 and TRBJ2-2): DGGITQSPKYLFRKEGQNVTLSCEQNLNHDAMYWYRQDPGQGLRLIYYSQIVNDFQKGDIAEGYSVSREKKESFPLTVTSAQKNPTAFYLCASSILGLADFTGELFFGEGSRLTVL.

The V and J genes are TRBV7-9 and TRBJ2-5; no clear D gene. Germline assignment: CDR1 SEHNR and CDR2 FQNEAQ (reference sequence). The V end lost 3 bases, the J end lost 4 bases, and 15 bases lay between the germline ends. This CDR3 region has 15 residues. CDR3 sequence reads: CASSFFSQASETQYF. Written as DNA, the CDR3 is TGTGCCAGCAGCTTTTTTAGCCAGGCGTCAGAGACCCAGTACTTC. Complete variable domain (other parts from reference TRBV7-9 and TRBJ2-5): DTGVSQNPRHKITKRGQNVTFRCDPISEHNRLYWYRQTLGQGPEFLTYFQNEAQLEKSRLLSDRFSAERPKGSFSTLEIQRTEQGDSAMYLCASSFFSQASETQYFGPGTRLLVL.

As for this clone: Different DNA sequences within this sample yield the same CDR3. V and J are TRBV27 and TRBJ2-1; D gene unclear. The CDR3 runs 13 residues. Per the germline V gene, CDR1 is MNHEY and CDR2 is SMNVEV (reference sequence). The V gene lost 2 bases and the J gene lost 3 bases, with 5 bases spanning the gap. In DNA form, the CDR3 reads TGTGCCAGCAGTTTAAATAGCTACAATGAGCAGTTCTTC. It is translated as CASSLNSYNEQFF.